This is a list of T cell receptor beta chains from one sample in a study of a mutant IDH1 vaccine in newly diagnosed glioma. Generated by immunoSEQ multiplex PCR, the TCRdb table keeps only in-frame clones and is missing some. The data contain about 69,000 clones, around nine tenths of them singletons. These receptors have no known antigen. This specimen consisted of PBMCs, obtained from a glioma patient whose treatment included an IDH1 peptide vaccine. Receptor source: a man in his thirties or forties with glioma. CDR3s include the opening cysteine and the closing phenylalanine or tryptophan. A D gene is named only where the DNA matches it firmly. Expanded clones are given a class, and other clones once, few, many or no size at all.

clone_size	v_call	d_call	j_call	cdr3_nt	cdr3_aa
NA	TRBV18	TRBD1	TRBJ1-1	TGTGCCAGCTCACAGGGGGCGAACACTGAAGCTTTCTTT	CASSQGANTEAFF
NA	TRBV11-2	NA	TRBJ2-7	TGTGCCAGCAGCGTTACTAGTCCCTCCTACGAGCAGTACTTC	CASSVTSPSYEQYF
NA	TRBV19	TRBD1	TRBJ1-2	TGTGCCAGTAGTATGAGCAGGGGGAATGGCTACACCTTC	CASSMSRGNGYTF
NA	TRBV19	NA	TRBJ1-5	TGTGCCACTACGAACGACAGGCTCAATCAGCCCCAGCATTTT	CATTNDRLNQPQHF
NA	TRBV5-6	NA	TRBJ1-1	TGTGCCAGCAGCTTGTCCGGAGCGAGGACTGAAGCTTTCTTT	CASSLSGARTEAFF
NA	TRBV19	TRBD1	TRBJ2-3	TGTGCCACTTCGACAGGGGCAGATACGCAGTATTTT	CATSTGADTQYF
NA	TRBV9	TRBD1	TRBJ1-2	TGTGCCAGCAGCGTAGACAGGACAGGGATCTGGGGCTACACCTTC	CASSVDRTGIWGYTF
NA	TRBV11-2	NA	TRBJ2-1	TGTGCCAGCAGCTTAGAGCAGTGGAATGAGCAGTTCTTC	CASSLEQWNEQFF
NA	TRBV2	TRBD1	TRBJ2-3	TGTGCCAGCAGAAAGAGGGGGCTCGGTGGAGATACGCAGTATTTT	CASRKRGLGGDTQYF
NA	TRBV11-2	NA	TRBJ2-7	TGTGCCAGCAGCTTAGGAACCTACGAGCAGTACTTC	CASSLGTYEQYF
NA	TRBV10-2	NA	TRBJ2-7	TGCGCCAGCAGTCGTCAGGGACCCTTACCCGATTACGAGCAGTACTTC	CASSRQGPLPDYEQYF
NA	TRBV7-9	NA	TRBJ1-1	TGTGCCAGCAGCTTAGGTTCCAGTCCCGAAGCTTTCTTT	CASSLGSSPEAFF
NA	TRBV9	TRBD1	TRBJ1-3	TGTGCCAGCAGCGGACAGGGCGCTGGAAACACCATATATTTT	CASSGQGAGNTIYF
NA	TRBV5-1	NA	TRBJ1-4	TGCGCCAGCAGCCAGGACTCCCCAGGGGTTAATGAAAAACTGTTTTTT	CASSQDSPGVNEKLFF
NA	TRBV15	NA	TRBJ1-3	TGTGCCACCAGCAGAGATAGAGGGGACACGGGCAGCACCATATATTTT	CATSRDRGDTGSTIYF
NA	TRBV18	NA	TRBJ2-7	TGTGCCAGCTCACCTACCCCCGGGAGTTCCTACGAGCAGTACTTC	CASSPTPGSSYEQYF
few	TRBV6-1	NA	TRBJ1-3	TGTGCCAGCAGTGAAGGGTACGCAGGATCCGTAGGCTCTGGAAACACCATATATTTT	CASSEGYAGSVGSGNTIYF
NA	TRBV5-4	TRBD1	TRBJ1-2	TGTGCCAGCAGCTTGGACAGGGGCTATGGCTACACCTTC	CASSLDRGYGYTF
NA	TRBV5-4	NA	TRBJ2-5	TGTGCCAGCAGCTCAGGGGGGCAAGAGACCCAGTACTTC	CASSSGGQETQYF
few	TRBV2	NA	TRBJ1-1	TGTGCCAGCAGTGAGTGGGAGACTGAAGCTTTCTTT	CASSEWETEAFF
NA	TRBV27	TRBD2	TRBJ2-1	TGTGCCAGCAGTTCCCGGACTAGCGGGAGGCGAGGGGAGCAGTTCTTC	CASSSRTSGRRGEQFF
NA	TRBV28	NA	TRBJ1-5	TGTGCGTCGACGAGCAATCAGCCCCAGCATTTT	CASTSNQPQHF
NA	TRBV5-6	NA	TRBJ1-5	TGTGCCAGCAGCTTGGAGGGGACGAAGGGGTACCGGGGGCCCCAGCATTTT	CASSLEGTKGYRGPQHF
NA	TRBV5-1	TRBD1	TRBJ1-2	TGCGCCAGCCGGGACAGGGAGAGCTATGGCTACACCTTC	CASRDRESYGYTF
NA	TRBV5-1	TRBD1	TRBJ1-4	TGCGCCAGCAGCAGAAACACACAGGGGGCGAATGAAAAACTGTTTTTT	CASSRNTQGANEKLFF
NA	TRBV19	TRBD1	TRBJ1-2	TGTGCCAGTAGTAGTCCGGGACAGAGGGGCTACACCTTC	CASSSPGQRGYTF
few	TRBV7-8	NA	TRBJ2-1	TGTGCCAGCAGCTTAAGTATTGAGCAGTTCTTC	CASSLSIEQFF
once	TRBV27	TRBD2	TRBJ2-7	TGTGCCAGCAGTTTAAGACTAGCGGAGGGCGAGCAGTACTTC	CASSLRLAEGEQYF
NA	TRBV5-4	TRBD1	TRBJ1-1	TGTGCCAGCAGCCCACTGACAGGGAAGACTGAAGCTTTCTTT	CASSPLTGKTEAFF
NA	TRBV5-6	TRBD1	TRBJ1-1	TGTGCCAGCAGCTTTCAGGGGGGCACTGAAGCTTTCTTT	CASSFQGGTEAFF
NA	TRBV5-8	TRBD2	TRBJ2-3	TGTGCCAGCAGCTTGGGTGTCGGGAGGGCCGGCACAGATACGCAGTATTTT	CASSLGVGRAGTDTQYF
NA	TRBV5-8	TRBD1	TRBJ2-4	TGTGCCAGCAGCGAGCCGGGACAGGGGGCGAACATTCAGTACTTC	CASSEPGQGANIQYF
NA	TRBV7-6	NA	TRBJ1-5	TGTGCCAGCAGCCAGGACATGAATCAGCCCCAGCATTTT	CASSQDMNQPQHF